Listed below are T cell receptor beta chains from one sample, sequenced in a study of OX40 agonist ivuxolimab in advanced cancers. TCRdb's table, derived via immunoSEQ multiplex PCR, lists solely in-frame clones and lacks some. The sample consists of under 60,000 clones, approximately 91% of them appearing once. This material consisted of CD4+ or CD8+ T cells sorted from blood, taken in a trial of the OX40 agonist ivuxolimab. Receptors originate from an adult with an advanced solid tumor such as melanoma, head and neck, liver or kidney cancer. CDR3s include the opening cysteine and the closing phenylalanine or tryptophan. A D gene is named only where the DNA matches it firmly.

d_call v_call cdr3_aa
TRBD2 TRBV6-5 CASSYVAGDNEQYF
. TRBV10-1 CASSDADGEETQYF
TRBD1 TRBV28 CASSHGTVYEQYF
. TRBV14 CASSLRGPETQYF
TRBD2 TRBV28 CASSWTSGGMETQYF
TRBD1 TRBV19 CASSTLQGAEFTEAFF
TRBD1 TRBV19 CASSMTGVVDTEAFF
TRBD2 TRBV7-2 CASSLGGGLYTSTDTQYF
. TRBV10-2 CASSPPNQPQHF
TRBD2 TRBV30 CAWSSLGLASDEQFF
TRBD2 TRBV4-1 CASSSSAGGPGNEQFF
. TRBV7-8 CASSLVRVRSAYEQYF
. TRBV28 CASRLRVSTEAFF
TRBD1 TRBV7-6 CASRSLGQGAGELFF
. TRBV6-5 CASSYSIGQPQHF
TRBD1 TRBV4-3 CASSPSQGAYEQYF
TRBD1 TRBV9 CASSVDLDRAGYGYTF
. TRBV28 CATERPGVYETNEKLFF
TRBD2 TRBV6-5 CASRLAGGLWETQYF
. TRBV27 CASSRAGQFNYGYTF
. TRBV6-6 CASSPSTGAAYEQYF
. TRBV28 CASMAPDRLTDTQYF
TRBD2 TRBV6-1 CASSGGWAGGSYEQYF
. TRBV2 CASSGLGEQYF
TRBD1 TRBV19 CASSLNTGDYEQYF
TRBD1 TRBV6-9 CASSYGTGANQPQHF
. TRBV4-1 CASSFVGGTGELFF
TRBD1 TRBV7-3 CASSLMSGGVNTEAFF
. TRBV7-2 CASSSRVREPFF
. TRBV13 CASSLGHGEKLFF
. TRBV5-5 CASSSFLEQYF